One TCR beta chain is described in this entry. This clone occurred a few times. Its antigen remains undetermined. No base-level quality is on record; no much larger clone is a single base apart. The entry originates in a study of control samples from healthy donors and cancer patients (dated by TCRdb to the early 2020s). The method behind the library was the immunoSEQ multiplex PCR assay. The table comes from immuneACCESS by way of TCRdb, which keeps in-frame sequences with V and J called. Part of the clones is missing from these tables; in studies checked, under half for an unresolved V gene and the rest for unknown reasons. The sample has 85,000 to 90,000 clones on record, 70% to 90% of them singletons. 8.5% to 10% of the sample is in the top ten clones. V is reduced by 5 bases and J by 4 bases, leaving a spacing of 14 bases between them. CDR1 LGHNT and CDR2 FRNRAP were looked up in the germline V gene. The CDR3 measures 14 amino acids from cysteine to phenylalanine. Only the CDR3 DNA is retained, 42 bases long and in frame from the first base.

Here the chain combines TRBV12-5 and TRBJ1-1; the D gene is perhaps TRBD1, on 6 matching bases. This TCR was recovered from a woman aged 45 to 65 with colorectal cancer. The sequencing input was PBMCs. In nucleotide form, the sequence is TGTGCTAGTGGTAAAGGGGGTTCTGTCACTGAAGCTTTCTTT. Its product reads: CASGKGGSVTEAFF.